These T cell receptor beta chains were read from a single sample in a study of T cells in Graves' hyperthyroidism and ophthalmopathy. TCRdb reprocessed the multiplex PCR reads via MiXCR and lists one record per CDR3 protein. The data hold approximately 430,000 distinct CDR3 sequences, with approximately 15% observed a single time. The material sequenced was blood. These receptors all come from a man aged 18-30 years with Graves' ophthalmopathy. CDR3s include the opening cysteine and the closing phenylalanine or tryptophan. D genes are given only for firm matches. The size field is filled for only some rows; it gives once, few, many or a size class.

few,TRBJ2-3,TRBD1,TRBV24-1,TGTGCCACCAGTGATTGGGACAGGGAGGGCACAGATACGCAGTATTTT,CATSDWDREGTDTQYF
.,TRBJ2-5,.,TRBV12-3/TRBV12-4,TGTGTCAGCGGACCAATGGGGGGGCTCCAAGAGACCCAGTACTTC,CVSGPMGGLQETQYF
few,TRBJ2-1,TRBD2,TRBV12-3/TRBV12-4,TGTGCCGGCAGTTTACTAGCGGGGGGGCCCTACAATGAGCAGTTCTTC,CAGSLLAGGPYNEQFF
.,TRBJ1-1,.,TRBV20-1,TGCAGTGCTAGAGGAGGGTTCACTGAAGCTTTCTTT,CSARGGFTEAFF
few,TRBJ1-2,.,TRBV5-6,TGTACCAGCTCCCTGGGATTAAGTGGCTACACCTTC,CTSSLGLSGYTF
few,TRBJ1-1,.,TRBV18,TGTGCCAGCTCACCAGACACCGCGAGGACTGAAGCTTTCTTT,CASSPDTARTEAFF
many,TRBJ1-2,TRBD1,TRBV10-3,TGTGCCATCGCAACTCCCCCGGGACAGGGGGTCTCCAACTATGGCTACACCTTC,CAIATPPGQGVSNYGYTF
.,TRBJ1-1,.,TRBV11-3,TGTGCCAGCAGCTCGATGACAGTCGCTGAAGCTTTCTTT,CASSSMTVAEAFF
many,TRBJ2-1,TRBD2,TRBV3-1,TGTGCCAGCAGTCATAATAGCGGGTCCTACAATGAGCAGTTCTTC,CASSHNSGSYNEQFF
.,TRBJ1-2,TRBD1,TRBV7-9,TGTGCCAGCAGGTGGGGGGACAGTGGTGGCTACACCTTC,CASRWGDSGGYTF
few,TRBJ2-3,TRBD2,TRBV12-3/TRBV12-4,TGTGCCAGCAGTTTGGACGTAGCGGGGGTGAAGTACGATACGCAGTATTTT,CASSLDVAGVKYDTQYF
few,TRBJ1-1,.,TRBV7-9,TGTGCCAGCAGCTTAGCGGGAAGAGAAGCTTTCTTT,CASSLAGREAFF
.,TRBJ2-2,TRBD2,TRBV6-1,TGTGCCAGCAGGTCACTAGCGGGAATCACCGGGGAGCTGTTTTTT,CASRSLAGITGELFF
many,TRBJ1-5,.,TRBV3-1,TGTGCCAGCAGCCCGACGACAGATCAGCCCCAGCATTTT,CASSPTTDQPQHF
few,TRBJ1-2,TRBD1,TRBV6-1,TGTGCCAGCAGGATAGGGACAGACTCTAACTATGGCTACACCTTC,CASRIGTDSNYGYTF
few,TRBJ1-1,.,TRBV20-1,TGCAGTGCCCCGGACCTATTGAACACTGAAGCTTTCTTT,CSAPDLLNTEAFF
.,TRBJ2-7,.,TRBV19,TGTGCCAGTAGTATTTGGCGGGGATCCTACGAGCAGTACTTC,CASSIWRGSYEQYF
many,TRBJ2-7,.,TRBV12-3/TRBV12-4,TGTGCCAGCAGTTTGCTGTGGGGCTACGAGCAGTACTTC,CASSLLWGYEQYF
few,TRBJ2-1,TRBD2,TRBV14,TGTGCCAGCAGCCAGCTTCTAGCGGGAGGTTACAATGAGCAGTTCTTC,CASSQLLAGGYNEQFF
many,TRBJ1-2,TRBD1,TRBV6-1,TGTGCCAGCAGTGAAGGGACAGGGACTAACTATGGCTACACCTTC,CASSEGTGTNYGYTF
many,TRBJ1-2,.,TRBV15,TGTGCCACCAGCAGAGATTATAATCTGGCAGGGTATGGCTACACCTTC,CATSRDYNLAGYGYTF
few,TRBJ2-2,TRBD2,TRBV7-9,TGTGCCAGCAGCTTGTATCGGACTAGCGGGAAGTTGGGGGAGCTGTTTTTT,CASSLYRTSGKLGELFF
many,TRBJ2-1,.,TRBV10-3,TGTGCCATCAGTGAGTCGAGACTCAATGAGCAGTTCTTC,CAISESRLNEQFF
.,TRBJ2-7,TRBD1,TRBV7-9,TGTGCCAGCAGCTTGAACCCGGGACAGGGAGGGAAGGGCCCGGTCGACGAGCAGTACTTC,CASSLNPGQGGKGPVDEQYF
many,TRBJ1-1,.,TRBV18,TGTGCCAGCTCACCCGGGGGGAGGAACACTGAAGCTTTCTTT,CASSPGGRNTEAFF
many,TRBJ1-1,.,TRBV5-1,TGCGCCAGCAGCTCGGTGATAAACACTGAAGCTTTCTTT,CASSSVINTEAFF
.,TRBJ1-1,TRBD1,TRBV7-9,TGTGCCAGCAGCTTGGGAAGACAGGGCGCTGAAGCTTTCTTT,CASSLGRQGAEAFF
many,TRBJ1-3,.,TRBV7-3,TGTGCCAGCAGTACGGACGTTGGAAACACCATATATTTT,CASSTDVGNTIYF
many,TRBJ1-2,.,TRBV28,TGTGCCAGCAGATTTCTCGACAGCACAAGGGGCTATGGCTACACCTTC,CASRFLDSTRGYGYTF
many,TRBJ2-3,TRBD2,TRBV30,TGTGCCTGTGGGCTAGCGGGAGGCACAGATACGCAGTATTTT,CACGLAGGTDTQYF
many,TRBJ1-1,.,TRBV24-1,TGTGCCACCAGTGATGCGGGCGAAAACACTGAAGCTTTCTTT,CATSDAGENTEAFF